This entry lists 4 T cell receptor beta chains sequenced from one sample in a study of blood T cell repertoires in COVID-19. The repertoire was sequenced with immunoSEQ multiplex PCR; TCRdb's copy has only in-frame clones and lacks some. Among approximately 170,000 clones, roughly four fifths were seen once, and the ten largest hold more than 7.5%. Input material: peripheral blood. These receptors all come from a man aged 35-49 years who had recovered from COVID-19.

The CDR3 is CSVDEGDSEKLFF. The CDR3 DNA reads as TGCAGCGTCGATGAGGGGGATAGTGAAAAACTGTTTTTT. The rearrangement uses TRBV29-1 and TRBJ1-4; D is perhaps TRBD1 (6 bases). Looked up from germline, CDR1 is SQVTM and CDR2 is ANQGSEA. CDR3 length: 13 residues. Trimming left V 6 bases short and J 7 bases short, with 15 bases between.

This chain links TRBV6-6 with TRBJ2-1; 8 positions match TRBD1. V was pared by 4 bases and J by 2 bases, with 1 base of the junction left unmatched. The CDR3 contains 14 residues. Germline CDR1 MNHNY, CDR2 SVGAGI (reference sequence). In DNA form, the CDR3 reads TGTGCCAGCAGTTCGGGACAGGCCTACAATGAGCAGTTCTTC. Encoded protein: CASSSGQAYNEQFF.

The rearrangement joins TRBV3-1 (or the pseudogene TRBV3-2) to TRBJ1-1, with D possibly matching TRBD1 (5 bases). Germline V gene lookup returns CDR1 LGHDT and CDR2 YNNKEL (reference sequence). The CDR3 contains 14 residues. Between the trimmed V and J ends, which lost 4 bases and 5 bases, there was a span of 14 bases. CDR3 bases: TGTGCCAGCAGCCCCCCCCTAAGGGGAACTGAAGCTTTCTTT. As protein: CASSPPLRGTEAFF.

The rearrangement links TRBV20-1 to TRBJ1-5; 9 bases align to TRBD1. V lost 3 bases and J lost 0; bases outside the gene matches: 12. The germline V gene has CDR1 DFQATT and CDR2 SNEGSKA (reference sequence). This CDR3 has 18 residues. The CDR3: CSASTSTGGWYSNQPQHF. The CDR3 DNA sequence: TGCAGTGCTAGTACGTCTACAGGGGGCTGGTATAGCAATCAGCCCCAGCATTTT.